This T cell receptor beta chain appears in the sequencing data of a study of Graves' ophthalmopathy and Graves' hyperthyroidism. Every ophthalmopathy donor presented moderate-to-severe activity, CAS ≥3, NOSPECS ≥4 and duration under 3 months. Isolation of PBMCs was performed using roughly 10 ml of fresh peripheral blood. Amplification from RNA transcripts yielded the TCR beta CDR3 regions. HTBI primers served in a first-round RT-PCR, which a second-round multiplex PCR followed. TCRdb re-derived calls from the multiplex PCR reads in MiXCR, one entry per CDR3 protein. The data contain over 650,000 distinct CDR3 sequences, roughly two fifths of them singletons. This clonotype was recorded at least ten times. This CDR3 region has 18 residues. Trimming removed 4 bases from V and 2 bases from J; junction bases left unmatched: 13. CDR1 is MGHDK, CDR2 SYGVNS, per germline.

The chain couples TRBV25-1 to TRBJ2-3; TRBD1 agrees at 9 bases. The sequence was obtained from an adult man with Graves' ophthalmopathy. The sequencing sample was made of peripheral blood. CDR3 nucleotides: TGTGCCAGCAGTGGGGGACAGGGACAGGAGCGGCTCACAGATACGCAGTATTTT. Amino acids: CASSGGQGQERLTDTQYF.